The subject of this entry is one T cell receptor (beta chain). The target of this receptor is not known. Per-base quality was not reported, and no clone a single base away is much larger than it. The immunoSEQ Assay, a bias-controlled multiplex PCR, was used to amplify TCRbeta CDR3 regions from genomic DNA. The authors' pipeline ran thus. Nucleated cell counts per sample were estimated from amplification of reference gene primers within the assay. Sequence reads were collapsed and filtered to measure the absolute abundance of every unique TCRbeta CDR3 rearrangement. For each sample, productive Simpson clonality was calculated as the square root of Simpson's diversity index over productive rearrangements. Entries here come from immuneACCESS through TCRdb and include only in-frame sequences with V and J called. Some clones fail to appear in such tables; in the studies checked, an unresolved V gene covers under half of the shortfall, and the cause of the remainder is unknown. V and J calls and clone size come straight from that table; D and trimming were deduced from the DNA. The sample includes about 140,000 clones, with around 90% observed a single time. 1.5% to 2% of the sample rests with the top ten.

Whole blood was collected in K2EDTA tubes by collaborating institutions according to the institutions' own protocols. For TCRbeta analysis, collaborators shipped samples in one of three forms: frozen whole blood, isolated PBMCs, or DNA extracted from either of those sample types. This record comes from a study of blood T cell repertoires in COVID-19 (dated by TCRdb to 2020 to 2022). Describing the broader study: Samples from collaborators originated in the United States, Italy and Spain and spanned both the acute and convalescent phases of COVID-19. A de-identified subject ID, COVID-19 status, age in years and sex were almost always included in the sample metadata. Samples came from the ongoing ImmuneRACE study (first 160 participants) plus 1,254 subjects from 6 global collaborators. The prospective study material was composed of cDNA or gDNA derived from T cells, B-cell-depleted T cells, or PBMCs. The repertoires were released in a freely available public database intended as a resource for research on the immune response to SARS-CoV-2. Where available, HLA class I and class II types were taken from metadata supplied by the sample provider and were not determined by assay-based typing. Subjects who had been exposed to COVID-19, were actively infected with it, or had recovered from it provided the deeply sampled blood TCRbeta repertoires that made up the dataset.

Overall results and qualifications from the work: The quantity of clinical and demographic metadata differed by source and by participant and was supplied without curation.

Including cysteine and phenylalanine, the CDR3 has 13 amino acids. CDR3 DNA only is kept here, 39 bases in frame from base 1. CDR1 and CDR2 are read off the germline V gene as MDHEN and SYDVKM. The germline ends are 7 bases apart after V is trimmed by 4 bases and J by 3 bases. The TCR sequence derives from a man aged 70-80 years with acute or convalescent COVID-19. Material for sequencing was peripheral blood. The chain couples TRBV28 to TRBJ2-1; no D segment can be confidently identified. The nucleotides read TGTGCCAGCAGTTCCTCCGTCTACAATGAGCAGTTCTTC. This sequence encodes CASSSSVYNEQFF.